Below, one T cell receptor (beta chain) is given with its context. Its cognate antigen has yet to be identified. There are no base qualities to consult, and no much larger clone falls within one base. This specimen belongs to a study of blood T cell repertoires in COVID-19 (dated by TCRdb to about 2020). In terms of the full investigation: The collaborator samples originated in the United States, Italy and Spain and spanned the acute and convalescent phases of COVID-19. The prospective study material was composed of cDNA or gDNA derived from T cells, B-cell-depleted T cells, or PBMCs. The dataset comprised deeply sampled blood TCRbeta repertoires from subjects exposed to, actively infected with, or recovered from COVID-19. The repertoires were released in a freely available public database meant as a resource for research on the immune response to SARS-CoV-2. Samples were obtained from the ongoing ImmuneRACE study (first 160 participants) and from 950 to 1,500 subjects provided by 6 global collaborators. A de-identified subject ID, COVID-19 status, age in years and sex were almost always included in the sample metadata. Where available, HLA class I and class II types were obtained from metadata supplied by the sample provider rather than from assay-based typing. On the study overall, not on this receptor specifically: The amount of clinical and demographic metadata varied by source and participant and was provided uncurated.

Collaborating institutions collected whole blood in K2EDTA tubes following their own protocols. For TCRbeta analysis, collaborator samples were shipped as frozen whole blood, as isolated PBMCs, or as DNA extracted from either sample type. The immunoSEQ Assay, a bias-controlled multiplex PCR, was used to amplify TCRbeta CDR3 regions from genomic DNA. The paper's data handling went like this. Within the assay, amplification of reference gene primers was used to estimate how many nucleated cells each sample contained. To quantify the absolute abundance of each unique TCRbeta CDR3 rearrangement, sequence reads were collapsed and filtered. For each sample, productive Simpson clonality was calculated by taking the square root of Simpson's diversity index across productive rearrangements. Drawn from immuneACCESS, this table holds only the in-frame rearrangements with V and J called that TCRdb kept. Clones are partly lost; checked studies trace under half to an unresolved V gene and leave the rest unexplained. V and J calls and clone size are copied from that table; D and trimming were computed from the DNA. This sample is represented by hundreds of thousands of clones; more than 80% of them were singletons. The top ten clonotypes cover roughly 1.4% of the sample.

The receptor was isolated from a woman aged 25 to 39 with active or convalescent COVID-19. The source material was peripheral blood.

DNA sequence: TGCGCCAGCGCCGGACAGGGAACTAACTATGGCTACACCTTC. This codes for CASAGQGTNYGYTF. The chain is encoded by TRBV10-1 joined to TRBJ1-2; 8 middle bases align to TRBD1. V and J are trimmed by 8 bases and 0 bases, and the gene matches miss 5 bases of the junction. Based on the germline V gene (reference sequence), the CDR1 and CDR2 sequences are WNHNN and SYGVQD. From the cysteine up to the phenylalanine, the CDR3 has a length of 14 residues. Here the CDR3 DNA is all that survives: 42 bases in frame from base 1.